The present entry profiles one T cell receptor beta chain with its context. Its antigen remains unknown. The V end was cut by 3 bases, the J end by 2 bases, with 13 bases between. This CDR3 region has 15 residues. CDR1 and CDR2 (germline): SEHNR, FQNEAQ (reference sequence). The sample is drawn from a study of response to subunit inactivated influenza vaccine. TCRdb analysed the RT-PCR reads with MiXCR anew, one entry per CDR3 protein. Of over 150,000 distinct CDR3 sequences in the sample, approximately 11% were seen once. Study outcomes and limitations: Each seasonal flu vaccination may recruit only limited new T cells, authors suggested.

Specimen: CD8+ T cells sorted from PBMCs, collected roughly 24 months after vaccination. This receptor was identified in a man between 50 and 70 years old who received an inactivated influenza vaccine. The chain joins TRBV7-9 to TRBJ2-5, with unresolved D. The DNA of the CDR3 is TGTGCCAGCAGCTTCTGGGGTGATGCGCAAGAGACCCAGTACTTC. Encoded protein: CASSFWGDAQETQYF.